Listed here are 6 T cell receptor beta chains from one sample, sequenced in a study. From the RT-PCR reads, TCRdb called clonotypes with MiXCR, one entry per CDR3 protein. Counted here are hundreds of thousands of distinct CDR3 sequences, approximately 15% occurring once; the ten biggest clones make up around 3.3%. Sequenced material: memory CD4+ T cells from blood. Receptors were obtained from a female donor in good health, serving as a healthy control.

The chain joins TRBV28 to TRBJ2-5; tentatively, D is TRBD1 (6 bases). The CDR3 spans 14 residues. Per the germline V gene, CDR1 is MDHEN and CDR2 is SYDVKM. Trimming took off 3 bases at V and 4 bases at J, with 12 bases between the two ends. CDR3 sequence reads: CASSFGGWPETQYF. The CDR3 DNA sequence: TGTGCCAGCAGTTTTGGGGGCTGGCCAGAGACCCAGTACTTC.

The chain couples TRBV6-2 or TRBV6-3 to TRBJ2-1, with TRBD2 identical over 9 bases. The germline CDR1 and CDR2 sequences are MNHEY and SVGEGT. J was trimmed by 8 bases and V by 7 bases; bases with no gene match: 9. This CDR3 has 14 amino acids. Written as DNA, the CDR3 is TGTGCCAGCATCGATAGCGGGAGAGGTGATGAGCAGTTCTTC. Translation: CASIDSGRGDEQFF.

The CDR3 region is CASRQGARGSGELFF. Here the CDR3 DNA reads TGTGCCAGCAGACAGGGGGCGCGTGGTTCCGGGGAGCTGTTTTTT. The chain has TRBV25-1 and TRBJ2-2, with 9 bases fitting TRBD1. Trimming removed 6 bases from V and 6 bases from J; junction bases left unmatched: 8. The germline gives CDR1 MGHDK, CDR2 SYGVNS. The CDR3 spans 15 residues.

In its sample, this clonotype was seen many times. The chain couples TRBV5-8 to TRBJ2-1, with 8 bases fitting TRBD1. The ends lost 4 bases at V and 10 bases at J; junction bases unmatched: 13. CDR1 is SGHTS and CDR2 is YDEGEE in the germline V gene. The CDR3 loop spans 15 amino acids. In DNA form, the CDR3 reads TGTGCCAGCAGCCTGCGACAGGGGCCTGCTGGGGAGCAGTTCTTC. Protein product: CASSLRQGPAGEQFF. Looking up the rest from reference TRBV5-8 and TRBJ2-1 gives the full variable domain: EAGVTQSPTHLIKTRGQQATLRCSPISGHTSVYWYQQALGLGLQFLLWYDEGEERNRGNFPPRFSGRQFPNYSSELNVNALELEDSALYLCASSLRQGPAGEQFFGPGTRLTVL.

The chain combines TRBV5-4 with TRBJ2-2, with 9 nucleotides matching TRBD2. Germline CDR1 is SGHNT and CDR2 is YYREEE (reference sequence). The CDR3 totals 16 residues. J gave up 5 bases and V 0 bases, and 5 bases lay outside the gene matches. The CDR3 DNA follows: TGTGCCAGCAGCTTGGGTAGAAGCGGGGGGACCGGGGAGCTGTTTTTT. As protein: CASSLGRSGGTGELFF. Drawing the rest from reference TRBV5-4 and TRBJ2-2, the complete variable domain is ETGVTQSPTHLIKTRGQQVTLRCSSQSGHNTVSWYQQALGQGPQFIFQYYREEENGRGNFPPRFSGLQFPNYSSELNVNALELDDSALYLCASSLGRSGGTGELFFGEGSRLTVL.

This clonotype turned up a few times. The rearrangement uses TRBV7-2 and TRBJ1-4; D is unresolved. Trimming left V 5 bases short and J 4 bases short, with 11 bases between. CDR1 and CDR2 from the germline V gene are SGHTA and FQGNSA. The CDR3 runs 14 residues. The chain's CDR3 is CASSTRASNEKLFF. CDR3 sequence (DNA): TGTGCCAGCAGCACCCGGGCCAGTAATGAAAAACTGTTTTTT.